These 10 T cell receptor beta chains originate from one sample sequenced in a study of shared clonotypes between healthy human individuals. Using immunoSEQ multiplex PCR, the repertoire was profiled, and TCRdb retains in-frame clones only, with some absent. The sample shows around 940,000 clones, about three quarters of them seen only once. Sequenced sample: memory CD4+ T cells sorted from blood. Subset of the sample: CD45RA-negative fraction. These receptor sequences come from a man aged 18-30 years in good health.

CDR3 coding DNA: TGTGCCACCAGCAGGCCCAAGGTTGGGGATTCACCCCTCCACTTT. It yields the protein CATSRPKVGDSPLHF. This rearrangement joins TRBV15 to TRBJ1-6; D remains unclear. Trimming shortened V by 3 bases and J by 8 bases, and 14 bases separated the two germline ends. Germline CDR1 is LNHNV and CDR2 is YYDKDF (reference sequence). The CDR3 runs 15 residues.

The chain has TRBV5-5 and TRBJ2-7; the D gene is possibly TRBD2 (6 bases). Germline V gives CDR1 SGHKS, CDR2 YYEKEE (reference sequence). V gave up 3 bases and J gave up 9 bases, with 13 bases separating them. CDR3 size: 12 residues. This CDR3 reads CASSWDSKGQYF. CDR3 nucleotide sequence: TGTGCCAGCAGCTGGGACTCCAAGGGGCAGTACTTC.

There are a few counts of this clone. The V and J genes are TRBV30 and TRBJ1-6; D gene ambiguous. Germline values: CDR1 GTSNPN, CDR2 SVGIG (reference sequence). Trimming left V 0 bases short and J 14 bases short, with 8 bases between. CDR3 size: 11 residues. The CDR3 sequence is CAWSVHPALHF. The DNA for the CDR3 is TGTGCCTGGAGTGTACATCCGGCCCTCCACTTT.

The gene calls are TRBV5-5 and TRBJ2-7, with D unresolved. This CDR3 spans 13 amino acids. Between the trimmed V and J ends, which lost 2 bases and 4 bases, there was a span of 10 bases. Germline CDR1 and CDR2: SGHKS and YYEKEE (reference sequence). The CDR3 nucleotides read TGTGCCAGCAGCTTAACAATCACTTACGAGCAGTACTTC. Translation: CASSLTITYEQYF.

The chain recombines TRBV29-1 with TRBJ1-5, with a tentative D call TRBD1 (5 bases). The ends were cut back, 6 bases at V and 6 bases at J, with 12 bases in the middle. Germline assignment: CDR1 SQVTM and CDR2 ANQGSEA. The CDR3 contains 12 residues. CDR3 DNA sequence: TGCAGCGTGACAGCCGCGGGTCAGCCCCAGCATTTT. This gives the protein CSVTAAGQPQHF.

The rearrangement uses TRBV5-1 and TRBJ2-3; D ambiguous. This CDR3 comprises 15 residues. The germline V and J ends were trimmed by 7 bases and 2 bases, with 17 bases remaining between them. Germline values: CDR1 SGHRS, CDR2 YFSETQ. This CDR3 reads CASRTGSRDTDTQYF. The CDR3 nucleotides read TGCGCCAGCCGGACCGGATCTAGGGACACAGATACGCAGTATTTT.

CDR3 sequence: CASSYSPTLYNEKLFF. As DNA, the CDR3 is TGTGCCAGCAGTTATTCCCCAACGTTGTATAATGAAAAACTGTTTTTT. The gene calls are TRBV27 and TRBJ1-4; D is uncertain. V lost 4 bases to trimming and J lost 4 bases, with 16 bases between them. The CDR3 contains 16 residues. Looked up from germline, CDR1 is MNHEY and CDR2 is SMNVEV (reference sequence).

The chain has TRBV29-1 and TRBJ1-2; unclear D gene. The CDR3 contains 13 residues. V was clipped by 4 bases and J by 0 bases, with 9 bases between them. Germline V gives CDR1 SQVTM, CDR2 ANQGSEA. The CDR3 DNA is TGCAGCGTTGGGACGGGAACTAACTATGGCTACACCTTC. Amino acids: CSVGTGTNYGYTF.

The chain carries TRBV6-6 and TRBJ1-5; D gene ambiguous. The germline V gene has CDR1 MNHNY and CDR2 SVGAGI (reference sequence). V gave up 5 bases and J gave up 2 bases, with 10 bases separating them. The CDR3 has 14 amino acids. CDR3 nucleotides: TGTGCCAGCAGTGTACAAATAGGCAATCAGCCCCAGCATTTT. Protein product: CASSVQIGNQPQHF.

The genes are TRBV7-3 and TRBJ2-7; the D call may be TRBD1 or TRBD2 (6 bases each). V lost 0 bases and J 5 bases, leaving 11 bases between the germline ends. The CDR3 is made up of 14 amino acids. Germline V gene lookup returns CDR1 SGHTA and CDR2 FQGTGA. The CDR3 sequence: CASSLTGGLNEQYF. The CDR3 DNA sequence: TGTGCCAGCAGCTTAACAGGGGGGCTTAACGAGCAGTACTTC.